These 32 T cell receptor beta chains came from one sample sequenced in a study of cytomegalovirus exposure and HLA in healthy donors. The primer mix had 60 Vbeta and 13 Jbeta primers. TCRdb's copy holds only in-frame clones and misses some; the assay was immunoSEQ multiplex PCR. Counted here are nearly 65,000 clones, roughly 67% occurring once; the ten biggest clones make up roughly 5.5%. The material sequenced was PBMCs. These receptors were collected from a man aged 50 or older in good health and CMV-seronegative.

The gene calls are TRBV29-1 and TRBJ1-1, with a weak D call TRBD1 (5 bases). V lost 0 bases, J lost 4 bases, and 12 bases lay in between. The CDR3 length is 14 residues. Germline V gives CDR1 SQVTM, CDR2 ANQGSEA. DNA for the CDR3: TGCAGCGTTGAAGATCGAGTGGGGGGCACTGAAGCTTTCTTT. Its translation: CSVEDRVGGTEAFF.

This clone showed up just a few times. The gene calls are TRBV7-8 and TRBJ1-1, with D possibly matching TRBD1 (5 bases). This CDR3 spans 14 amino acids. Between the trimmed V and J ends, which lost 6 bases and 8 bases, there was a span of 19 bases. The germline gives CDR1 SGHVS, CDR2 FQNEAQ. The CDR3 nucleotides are TGTGCCAGCAGTCCTCTCTTCGTGGGGCCCGAAGCTTTCTTT. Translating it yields CASSPLFVGPEAFF.

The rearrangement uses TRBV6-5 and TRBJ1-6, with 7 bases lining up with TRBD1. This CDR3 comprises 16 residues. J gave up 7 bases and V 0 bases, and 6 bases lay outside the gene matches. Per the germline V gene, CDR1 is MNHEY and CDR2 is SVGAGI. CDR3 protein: CASSYSRRGQNSPLHF. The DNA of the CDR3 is TGTGCCAGCAGTTACTCAAGAAGGGGACAGAATTCACCCCTCCACTTT.

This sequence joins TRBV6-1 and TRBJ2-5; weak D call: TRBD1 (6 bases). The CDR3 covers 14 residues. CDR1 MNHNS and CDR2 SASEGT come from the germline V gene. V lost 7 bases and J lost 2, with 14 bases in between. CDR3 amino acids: CASIRTGRQETQYF. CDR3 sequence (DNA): TGTGCCAGCATCCGAACAGGGAGACAAGAGACCCAGTACTTC.

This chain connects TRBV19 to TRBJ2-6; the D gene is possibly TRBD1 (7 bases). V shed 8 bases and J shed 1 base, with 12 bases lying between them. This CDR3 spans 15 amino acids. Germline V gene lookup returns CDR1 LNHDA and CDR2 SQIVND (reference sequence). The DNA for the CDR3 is TGTGCCAGTCTACAGGGGAGGTCTGGGGCCAACGTCCTGACTTTC. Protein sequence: CASLQGRSGANVLTF.

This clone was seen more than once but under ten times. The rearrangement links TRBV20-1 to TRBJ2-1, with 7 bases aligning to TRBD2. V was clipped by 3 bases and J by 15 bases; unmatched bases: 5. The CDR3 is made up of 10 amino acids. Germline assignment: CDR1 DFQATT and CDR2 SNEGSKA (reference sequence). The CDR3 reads CSASEGEGFF. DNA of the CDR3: TGCAGTGCTAGCGAAGGGGAGGGGTTCTTC.

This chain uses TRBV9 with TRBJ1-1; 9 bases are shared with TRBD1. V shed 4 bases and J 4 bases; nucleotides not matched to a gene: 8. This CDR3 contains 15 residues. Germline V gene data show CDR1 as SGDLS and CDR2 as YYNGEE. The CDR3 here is CASSPQQGAPTEAFF. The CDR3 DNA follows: TGTGCCAGCAGCCCCCAACAGGGGGCGCCCACTGAAGCTTTCTTT.

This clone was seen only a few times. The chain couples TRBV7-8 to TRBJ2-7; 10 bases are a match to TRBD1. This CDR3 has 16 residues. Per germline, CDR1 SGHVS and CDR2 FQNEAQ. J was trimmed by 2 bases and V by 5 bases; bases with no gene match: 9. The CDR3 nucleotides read TGTGCCAGCAGCCAGAGGACAGGGGGGCGAACCTACGAGCAGTACTTC. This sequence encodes CASSQRTGGRTYEQYF.

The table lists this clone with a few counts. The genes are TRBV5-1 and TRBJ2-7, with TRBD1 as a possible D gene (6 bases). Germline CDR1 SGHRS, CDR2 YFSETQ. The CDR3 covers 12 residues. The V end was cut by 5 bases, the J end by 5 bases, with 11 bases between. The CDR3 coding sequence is TGCGCCAGCAGAGCAGGGGCTAACGAGCAGTACTTC. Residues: CASRAGANEQYF.

CDR3: CASSQRDISFEQYF. In DNA, the CDR3 is TGTGCCAGCAGTCAGAGGGACATCTCTTTCGAGCAGTACTTC. The genes are TRBV7-9 and TRBJ2-7; D may be TRBD1 (6 bases). V lost 6 bases to trimming and J lost 6 bases, with 18 bases between them. Germline CDR1 is SEHNR and CDR2 is FQNEAQ (reference sequence). The CDR3 totals 14 residues.

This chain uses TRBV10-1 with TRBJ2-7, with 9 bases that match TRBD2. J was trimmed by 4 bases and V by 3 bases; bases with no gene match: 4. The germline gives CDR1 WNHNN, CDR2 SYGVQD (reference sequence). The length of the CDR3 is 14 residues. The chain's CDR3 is CASSEAGGPYEQYF. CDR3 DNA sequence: TGCGCCAGCAGTGAAGCGGGGGGCCCTTACGAGCAGTACTTC.

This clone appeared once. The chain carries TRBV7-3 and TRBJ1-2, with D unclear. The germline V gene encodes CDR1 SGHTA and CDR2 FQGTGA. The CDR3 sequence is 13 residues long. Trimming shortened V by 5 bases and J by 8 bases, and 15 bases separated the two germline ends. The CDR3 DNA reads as TGTGCCAGCAGCCAAAGTCCGGGAGTGGGCTACACCTTC. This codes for CASSQSPGVGYTF.

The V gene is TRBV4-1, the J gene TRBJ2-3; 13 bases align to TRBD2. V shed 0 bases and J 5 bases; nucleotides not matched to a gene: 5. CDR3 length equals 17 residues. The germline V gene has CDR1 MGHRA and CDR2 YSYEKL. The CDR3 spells CASSQEGTSGVGDTQYF. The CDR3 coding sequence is TGCGCCAGCAGCCAAGAGGGGACTAGCGGGGTTGGAGATACGCAGTATTTT.

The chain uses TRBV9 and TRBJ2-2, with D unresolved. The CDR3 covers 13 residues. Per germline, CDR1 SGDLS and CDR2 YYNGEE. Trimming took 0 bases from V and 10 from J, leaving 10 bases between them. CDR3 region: CASSVGSGLELFF. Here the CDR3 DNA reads TGTGCCAGCAGCGTAGGCTCGGGTTTGGAGCTGTTTTTT.

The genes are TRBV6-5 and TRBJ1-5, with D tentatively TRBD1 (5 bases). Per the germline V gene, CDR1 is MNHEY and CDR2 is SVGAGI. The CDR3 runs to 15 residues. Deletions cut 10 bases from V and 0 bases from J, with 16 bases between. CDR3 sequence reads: CATYPAGNSNQPQHF. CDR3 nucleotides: TGTGCCACCTACCCGGCAGGGAATAGCAATCAGCCCCAGCATTTT.

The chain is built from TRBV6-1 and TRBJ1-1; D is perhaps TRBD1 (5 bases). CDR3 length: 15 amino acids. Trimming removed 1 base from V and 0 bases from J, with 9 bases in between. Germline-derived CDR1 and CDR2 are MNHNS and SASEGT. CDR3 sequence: CASSEVGRVNTEAFF. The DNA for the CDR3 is TGTGCCAGCAGTGAAGTTGGCAGGGTGAACACTGAAGCTTTCTTT.

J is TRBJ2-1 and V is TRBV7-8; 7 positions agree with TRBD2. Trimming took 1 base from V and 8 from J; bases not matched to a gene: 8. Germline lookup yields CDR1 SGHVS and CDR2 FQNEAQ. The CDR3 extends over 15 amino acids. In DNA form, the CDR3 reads TGTGCCAGCAGCTTAGAGGGCGGGGGTGACGATGAGCAGTTCTTC. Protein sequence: CASSLEGGGDDEQFF.

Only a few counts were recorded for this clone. The CDR3 region has the DNA TGTGCCAGCAGCTTACGAGTCGGGGGCTATGGCTACACCTTC. It codes for CASSLRVGGYGYTF. V gene TRBV11-3 combines with J gene TRBJ1-2; possibly TRBD1 for D (5 bases). CDR1 is SGHNT, CDR2 YENEEA, per germline. There are 14 residues in the CDR3. The V gene lost 2 bases and the J gene lost 4 bases, with 11 bases spanning the gap.

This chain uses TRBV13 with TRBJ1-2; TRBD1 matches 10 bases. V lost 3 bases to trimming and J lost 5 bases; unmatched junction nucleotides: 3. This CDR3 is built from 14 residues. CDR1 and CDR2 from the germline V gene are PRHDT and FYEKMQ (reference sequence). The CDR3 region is CASSFWTGGYGYTF. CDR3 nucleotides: TGTGCCAGCAGCTTCTGGACAGGGGGATATGGCTACACCTTC.

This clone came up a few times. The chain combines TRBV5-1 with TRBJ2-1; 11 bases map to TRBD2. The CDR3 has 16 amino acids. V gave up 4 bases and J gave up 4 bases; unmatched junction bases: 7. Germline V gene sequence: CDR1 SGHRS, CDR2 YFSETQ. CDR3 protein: CASSPIAGGPYNEQFF. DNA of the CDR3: TGCGCCAGCAGCCCAATAGCGGGGGGGCCTTACAATGAGCAGTTCTTC.

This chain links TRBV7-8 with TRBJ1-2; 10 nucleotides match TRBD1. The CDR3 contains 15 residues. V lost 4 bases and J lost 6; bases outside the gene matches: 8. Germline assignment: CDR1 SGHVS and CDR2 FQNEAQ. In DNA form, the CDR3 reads TGTGCCAGCAGCTCAGGGACAGGGGTCTGGGATGGCTACACCTTC. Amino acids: CASSSGTGVWDGYTF.

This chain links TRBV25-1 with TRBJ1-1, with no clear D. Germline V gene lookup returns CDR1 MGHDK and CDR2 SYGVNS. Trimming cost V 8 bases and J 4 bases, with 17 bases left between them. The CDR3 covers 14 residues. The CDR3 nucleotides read TGTGCCAGCGAGGGCCCTGGGCGCTTCACTGAAGCTTTCTTT. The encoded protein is CASEGPGRFTEAFF.

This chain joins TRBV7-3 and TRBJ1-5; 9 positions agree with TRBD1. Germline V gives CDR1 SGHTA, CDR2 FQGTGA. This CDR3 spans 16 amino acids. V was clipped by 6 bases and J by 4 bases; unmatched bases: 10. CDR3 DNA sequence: TGTGCCAGCAGTCGTACGGGACAGGGAAAGAATCAGCCCCAGCATTTT. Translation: CASSRTGQGKNQPQHF.

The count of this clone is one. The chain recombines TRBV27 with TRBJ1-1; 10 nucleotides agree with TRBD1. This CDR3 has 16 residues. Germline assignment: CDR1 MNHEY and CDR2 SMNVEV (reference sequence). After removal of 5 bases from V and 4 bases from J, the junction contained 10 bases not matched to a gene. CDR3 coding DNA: TGTGCCAGCAGTGCGACAGGGGGCGGTTTGGGCACTGAAGCTTTCTTT. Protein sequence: CASSATGGGLGTEAFF.

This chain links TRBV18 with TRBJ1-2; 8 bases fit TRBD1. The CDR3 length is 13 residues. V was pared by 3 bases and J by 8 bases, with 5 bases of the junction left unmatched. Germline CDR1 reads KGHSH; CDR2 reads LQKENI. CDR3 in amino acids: CASSPLTGEGYTF. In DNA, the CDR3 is TGTGCCAGCTCACCCCTGACAGGGGAAGGCTACACCTTC.

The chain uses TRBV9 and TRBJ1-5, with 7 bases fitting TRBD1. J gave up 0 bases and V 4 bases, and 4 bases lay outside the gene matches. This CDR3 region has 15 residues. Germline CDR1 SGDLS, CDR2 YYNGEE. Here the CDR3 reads CASSPGQYSNQPQHF. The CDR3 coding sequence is TGTGCCAGCAGCCCGGGACAGTATAGCAATCAGCCCCAGCATTTT.

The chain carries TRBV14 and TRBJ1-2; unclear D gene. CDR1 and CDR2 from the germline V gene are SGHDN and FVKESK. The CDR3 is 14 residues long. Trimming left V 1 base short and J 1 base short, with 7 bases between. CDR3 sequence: CASSQAPVNYGYTF. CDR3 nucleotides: TGTGCCAGCAGCCAAGCCCCCGTTAACTATGGCTACACCTTC.

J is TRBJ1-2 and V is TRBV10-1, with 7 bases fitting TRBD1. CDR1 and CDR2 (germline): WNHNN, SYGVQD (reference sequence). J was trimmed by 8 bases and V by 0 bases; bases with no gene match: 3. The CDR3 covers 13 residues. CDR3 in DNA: TGCGCCAGCAGTGAGTCGAGGGGGCGAGGCTACACCTTC. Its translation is CASSESRGRGYTF.

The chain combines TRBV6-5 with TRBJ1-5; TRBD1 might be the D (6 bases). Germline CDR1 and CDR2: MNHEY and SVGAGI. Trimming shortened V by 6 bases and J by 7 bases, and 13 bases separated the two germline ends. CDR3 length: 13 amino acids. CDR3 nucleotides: TGTGCCAGCAGCGGGGACATAGGACAGCCCCAGCATTTT. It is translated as CASSGDIGQPQHF.

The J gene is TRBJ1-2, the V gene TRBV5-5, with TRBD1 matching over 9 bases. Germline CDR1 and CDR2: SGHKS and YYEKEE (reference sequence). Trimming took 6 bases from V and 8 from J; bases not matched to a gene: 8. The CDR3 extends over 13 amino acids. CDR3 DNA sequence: TGTGCCAGCACCCGGGACAGGGTGATCGGCTACACCTTC. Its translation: CASTRDRVIGYTF.

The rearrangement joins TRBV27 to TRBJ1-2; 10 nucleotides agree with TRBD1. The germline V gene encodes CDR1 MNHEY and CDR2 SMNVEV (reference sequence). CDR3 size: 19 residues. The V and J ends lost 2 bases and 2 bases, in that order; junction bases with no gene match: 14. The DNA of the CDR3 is TGTGCCAGCAGTTTACTCCAACCGGGACAGGGGAGGATGAACTATGGCTACACCTTC. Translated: CASSLLQPGQGRMNYGYTF.

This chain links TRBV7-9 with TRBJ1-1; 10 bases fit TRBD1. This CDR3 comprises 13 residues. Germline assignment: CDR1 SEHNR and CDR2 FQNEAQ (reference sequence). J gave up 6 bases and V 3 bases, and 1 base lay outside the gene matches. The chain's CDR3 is CASSLTGGPEAFF. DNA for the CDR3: TGTGCCAGCAGCTTGACAGGGGGCCCTGAAGCTTTCTTT.